Reported below is one T cell receptor (beta chain). The clone's antigen remains unknown. Nothing much larger sits one base from this clone, and base qualities are not available. The sample originates from a study of T-cell memory formation after mild COVID-19 (dated by TCRdb to the early 2020s). Regarding the research as a whole: TCR sequence clusters from the two donors were found to be largely donor specific. Longitudinal TCRalpha and TCRbeta repertoire sequencing tracked T-cell clones expanding and contracting after mild COVID-19 in a couple of donors. The cohort was made up of two young adult volunteers, one female and one male, who were previously healthy.

The full study reports these points: The detection of some responding clones in pre-infection memory suggests that pre-existing cross-reactive memory T cells joined the SARS-CoV-2 response. Contracting CD4+ clones turned up mainly in the CM and EM memory subsets, whereas EMRA was where CD8+ clones were enriched. Clones contracting from day 15 to 85 had balanced CD4/CD8 phenotypes, while a second wave expanding from day 15 to 37 was biased towards CD4+. The study included only a couple of mild cases, and larger cohorts that include severe cases with pre-infection samples were judged to be necessary. The second-wave clones that peaked on day 37 were not confirmed to be SARS-CoV-2 specific.

Ficoll-Paque density gradient centrifugation was the method used to isolate PBMCs. V and J lose 4 bases and 5 bases, and a span of 18 bases separates them. Including the terminal cysteine and phenylalanine, the CDR3 comprises 15 residues. Left in the record is the CDR3 DNA by itself, 45 bases read in frame from the first base. From the germline V gene, CDR1 is SGHRS and CDR2 is YFSETQ. This sample was sequenced with an Illumina NovaSeq 6000. Using 5'RACE with constant-segment primers, TCRalpha and TCRbeta cDNA libraries were constructed, with sample barcodes and unique molecular identifiers added in the process. RNA was extracted from every sample with Trizol reagent. Amplification of the libraries took two PCR steps, and the second step added a second sample barcode plus Illumina TruSeq adapters. Sequencing of the libraries was done on an Illumina NovaSeq, producing 2 x 150 bp paired-end reads. The authors processed their data as follows. Reads were demultiplexed and collapsed into UMI-guided consensus sequences with migec v1.2.7. Using mixcr v2.1.11, the UMI consensuses were aligned to TRA and TRB V and J templates and assembled into clonotypes. Expanded or contracted clonotypes were those called significant by both edgeR and NoisET, with noise models trained on biological replicates. For edgeR calls, the thresholds were a false discovery rate-adjusted p below 0.01 and a log2 fold-change of 1. As an exploratory analysis of dynamics, PCA with hierarchical clustering was applied to max-normalized trajectories of the 1000 most abundant clonotypes. Separately sequenced CD4+ and CD8+ repertoires were used to assign a CD4 or CD8 phenotype to each responding clone. The raw public data were reprocessed by TCRdb itself: fastp quality trimming at Q25, MiXCR clonotype calling, in-frame beta chains only. Identical CDR3 proteins give one entry, which carries the most common genes and DNA. The V and J calls reflect TCRdb's pipeline rather than the authors' work. The sample table contains 530,000 or so distinct CDR3 sequences; only one count was recorded for roughly 17% of them. The ten largest clonotypes hold roughly 7.8% of the sample.

The sequenced sample was PBMCs or a T cell subset sorted from them (not recorded which). This sequence originates from an adult woman who had mild COVID-19 (a few samples of this study predate the infection). The sample titles of this study are shuffled in the database, so cell type and time point are left out; the donor was told from shared clones. Recombination linked TRBV5-1 to TRBJ2-5, with the identity of the D gene unclear. For the CDR3, the sequence is CASSTQSPRVETQYF. The DNA sequence is as follows: TGCGCCAGCAGCACGCAGAGCCCTAGGGTGGAGACCCAGTACTTC.